These T cell receptor beta chains were read from a single sample in a study of blood T cell repertoires in COVID-19. Method: immunoSEQ multiplex PCR; TCRdb's copy keeps in-frame clones and lacks some. The sample carries about 44,000 clones, approximately 82% recorded once. Input material: peripheral blood. The receptors originated from an older woman with acute or convalescent COVID-19. Each CDR3 is given with its conserved first and last residue.

>TRBJ2-1|15|TRBV29-1
CSVWDSKSLYNEQFF
>TRBJ2-6|16|TRBV2
CASSLDRPSGANVLTF
>TRBJ2-5|12|TRBV7-3
CASSLSGGPQYF
>TRBJ2-7|15|TRBV6-2/TRBV6-3
CASSGLAGGSYEQYF
>TRBJ2-3|16|TRBV3-1/TRBV3-2
CASSPLNGRSGDTQYF
>TRBJ1-2|14|TRBV9
CASRASGVEYGYTF
>TRBJ2-1|13|TRBV6-5
CASRDRVSNEQFF
>TRBJ2-7|15|TRBV4-1
CASRHVAGAESEQYF
>TRBJ1-2|14|TRBV2
CASSGQDVFYGYTF
>TRBJ1-2|13|TRBV9
CASSVDSDYGYTF
>TRBJ1-2|15|TRBV24-1
CATSDFGQGVGGYTF
>TRBJ1-2|15|TRBV3-1/TRBV3-2
CASSQEGAPNYGYTF
>TRBJ2-7|14|TRBV30
CAWRRGQGAREQYF
>TRBJ2-3|15|TRBV5-8
CASSEDRQDTDTQYF
>TRBJ2-5|14|TRBV11-3
CASSNPEGVETQYF
>TRBJ2-5|16|TRBV28
CASSLYGAGGVETQYF
>TRBJ2-1|16|TRBV27
CASSLFRLAGVNEQFF
>TRBJ1-1|16|TRBV6-1
CASSVGGKSMNTEAFF
>TRBJ2-7|15|TRBV5-1
CASSLGAPNPVEQYF
>TRBJ2-3|16|TRBV9
CASSVGGLVERGAQYF
>TRBJ2-1|17|TRBV4-2
CASSQALAGGTYNEQFF
>TRBJ1-2|14|TRBV5-1
CASSFTGDSYGYTF
>TRBJ2-3|14|TRBV3-1/TRBV3-2
CTSSLLGDTDTQYF
>TRBJ2-3|15|TRBV11-3
CASSLDPVSTDTQYF
>TRBJ1-2|13|TRBV12-3/TRBV12-4
CASSQQGGYGYTF
>TRBJ2-5|15|TRBV3-1/TRBV3-2
CASSQPSTGIKTQYF
>TRBJ2-1|16|TRBV24-1
CATSDLATGGYNEQFF
>TRBJ1-2|13|TRBV6-5
CASRDTSNYGYTF
>TRBJ2-5|14|TRBV6-2/TRBV6-3
CASSAPGESETQYF
>TRBJ1-1|17|TRBV21-1
CASRYRDREPEIIEAFF
>TRBJ1-1|14|TRBV29-1
CSAGQGASNTEAFF
>TRBJ2-7|15|TRBV28
CASRTAAPAPYEQYF
>TRBJ1-2|15|TRBV5-4
CASSLWEAANYGYTF
>TRBJ1-5|15|TRBV3-1/TRBV3-2
CASSLRQGPNQPQHF
>TRBJ1-6|15|TRBV10-2
CASSESARLNSPLHF
>TRBJ2-4|17|TRBV5-1
CASSLSSSGRAGNIQYF
>TRBJ1-3|15|TRBV5-1
CASSLNRGSGNTIYF
>TRBJ2-3|15|TRBV5-1
CASSPDRGRTDTQYF
>TRBJ2-3|14|TRBV9
CASSVGPAGDTQYF
>TRBJ2-5|14|TRBV9
CASSPGGFGETQYF
>TRBJ2-4|17|TRBV27
CASSLWASGNGVNIQYF
>TRBJ2-7|14|TRBV19
CASSDGLAAYEQYF
>TRBJ1-5|15|TRBV24-1
CATSDWTGGNQPQHF
>TRBJ1-4|11|TRBV30
CAWSGREKLFF
>TRBJ2-1|18|TRBV29-1
CSASGLAGEEGIYNEQFF
>TRBJ2-7|14|TRBV29-1
CSVPRRGAQYEQYF
>TRBJ2-2|15|TRBV6-4
CASSLLAGDTGELFF
>TRBJ1-3|16|TRBV7-9
CASSLGRQGSGNTIYF
>TRBJ1-2|13|TRBV25-1
CASSSQGVYGYTF
>TRBJ2-3|13|TRBV5-1
CASERGGGDTQYF
>TRBJ1-2|13|TRBV5-1
CASSLDGDYGYTF
>TRBJ1-2|15|TRBV3-1/TRBV3-2
CASSQGSGTNYGYTF
>TRBJ2-2|15|TRBV4-2
CASSQDNRNTGELFF
>TRBJ1-1|16|TRBV7-9
CASSPGTGFMNTEAFF
>TRBJ2-3|16|TRBV20-1
CSASESGRSFVDTQYF
>TRBJ1-3|14|TRBV6-5
CASRIAGSGNTIYF